This TCR beta chain is drawn from a study of CD8+ T cells in alopecia areata. Regarding this clone: What it binds is not known.

Whole-study results and caveats: Tofacitinib delivered significant drops in scalp clonality and in expanded CD8+ clones among the top 100. Mice showed TCR sharing more clearly than patients did, possibly owing to HLA. Many expanded lesional clones persisted in scalp and blood during tofacitinib treatment.

The germline V gene has CDR1 SGHRS and CDR2 YFSETQ. This CDR3 is 15 amino acids long. V shed 4 bases, J shed 5 bases, and the junction held 10 bases outside the gene matches. Treatment defined: oral pan-JAK inhibitor, 5-10 mg twice daily. Those with alopecia areata gave lesional scalp punch biopsies and peripheral blood. Extracted from the samples, RNA was reverse transcribed into cDNA to serve as the sequencing template. Some clones are missing from TCRdb's copy, which holds only in-frame ones; the method was immunoSEQ multiplex PCR. The sample includes around 110,000 clones, roughly 50% of them seen just once.

V usage is TRBV5-1 and J usage is TRBJ2-7; 9 nucleotides line up with TRBD1. The source material was CD8+ T cells sorted from blood, sampled at week 24, from a patient treated with tofacitinib. This sequence was found in a human donor with alopecia areata. CDR3 DNA sequence: TGCGCCAGCAGCCTCTGGGGACAGGGTGTGGACGAGCAGTACTTC. Residues: CASSLWGQGVDEQYF.